This is a list of T cell receptor beta chains from one sample in a study of blood T cell repertoires in COVID-19. Produced via immunoSEQ multiplex PCR; TCRdb's table is partial and in-frame only. This sample has approximately 340,000 clones, with 87% found just once. The sequenced sample consisted of peripheral blood. The receptors shown here come from a man aged 25-45 years with COVID-19, enrolled during active disease. The CDR3 runs from the conserved cysteine through the conserved F or W. The D gene is left open where the match is weak. The size field is filled for only some rows; it gives once, few, many or a size class.

clone size	D gene	J gene	V gene	CDR3 protein	CDR3 DNA
once	-	TRBJ2-4	TRBV5-1	CASSPESGIQYF	TGCGCCAGCAGCCCCGAGTCGGGCATTCAGTACTTC
-	-	TRBJ2-2	TRBV4-1	CASSLGLTAGELFF	TGCGCCAGCAGCCTGGGGCTCACGGCCGGGGAGCTGTTTTTT
-	TRBD2	TRBJ2-3	TRBV19	CASSIRGSGTTDTQYF	TGTGCCAGTAGTATTCGGGGCAGCGGGACGACAGATACGCAGTATTTT
-	-	TRBJ1-2	TRBV5-5	CASSPRGAGYTF	TGTGCCAGCAGCCCACGGGGTGCCGGCTACACCTTC
-	-	TRBJ1-1	TRBV28	CASSLSPSEAFF	TGTGCCAGCAGTTTATCCCCTTCTGAAGCTTTCTTT
-	TRBD1	TRBJ2-1	TRBV7-6	CASSSLGTGEENEQFF	TGTGCCAGCAGCTCACTCGGGACAGGGGAGGAGAATGAGCAGTTCTTC
-	-	TRBJ2-1	TRBV12-3/TRBV12-4	CASIIMGASEQFF	TGTGCCAGCATCATAATGGGCGCGTCGGAGCAGTTCTTC
many	-	TRBJ1-5	TRBV24-1	CATSETGNQPQHF	TGTGCCACCAGTGAAACAGGGAATCAGCCCCAGCATTTT
-	TRBD1	TRBJ2-2	TRBV24-1	CATSDEGAGTGELFF	TGTGCCACCAGTGATGAGGGGGCGGGCACCGGGGAGCTGTTTTTT
-	TRBD1	TRBJ2-6	TRBV4-1	CASLDRAEAGANVLTF	TGCGCCAGCTTAGACAGGGCAGAAGCTGGGGCCAACGTCCTGACTTTC
few	TRBD1	TRBJ2-6	TRBV9	CASSVEGAGGANVLTF	TGTGCCAGCAGCGTAGAGGGGGCGGGCGGGGCCAACGTCCTGACTTTC
-	-	TRBJ2-5	TRBV29-1	CSAYSFVYQETQYF	TGCAGCGCCTACAGTTTCGTCTACCAAGAGACCCAGTACTTC